These 10 T cell receptor beta chains were sequenced from one sample in a study of identical twins. A single record per CDR3 protein comes from TCRdb applying MiXCR to the 5' RACE reads. The top ten clones hold 0.75% to 1% of a sample with 700,000 or so distinct CDR3 sequences, under 9% of them seen once. This sample was shared with a second study, whose subject was yellow fever vaccine responses in identical twins.

The sample taken for sequencing was PBMCs. These receptor sequences come from a woman aged 18 to 35 in good health.

This clonotype turned up a few times. V and J are TRBV28 and TRBJ2-5; 7 bases line up with TRBD1. After removal of 5 bases from V and 4 bases from J, the junction contained 16 bases not matched to a gene. Germline loops: CDR1 MDHEN, CDR2 SYDVKM. This CDR3 is 17 amino acids long. The chain's CDR3 is CASSKGAFEVYRETQYF. The CDR3 nucleotides read TGTGCCAGCAGTAAGGGGGCTTTCGAGGTTTATCGAGAGACCCAGTACTTC.

This clonotype has a count of ten or more. The chain employs TRBV25-1 and TRBJ2-5, with D tentatively TRBD1 (5 bases). The germline V gene encodes CDR1 MGHDK and CDR2 SYGVNS. The V and J ends lost 2 bases and 2 bases respectively, with 9 bases between them. CDR3 length equals 14 residues. Here the CDR3 reads CASSETRVQETQYF. The DNA of the CDR3 is TGTGCCAGCAGTGAAACCAGGGTTCAAGAGACCCAGTACTTC.

This clonotype was seen many times. A read error may account for a junction end that differs from germline. The J gene is TRBJ2-7, the V gene TRBV29-1; 11 nucleotides align to TRBD1. The CDR3 has 13 residues. Per the germline V gene, CDR1 is SQVTM and CDR2 is ANQGSEA. This CDR3 is CSVEGQGAYEQYF. The CDR3 nucleotides are TGCAGCGTCGAAGGACAGGGGGCGTACGAGCAGTACTTC.

This chain joins TRBV18 and TRBJ2-5; D not resolved. V gave up 3 bases and J gave up 3 bases, with 8 bases separating them. CDR1 is KGHSH and CDR2 is LQKENI in the germline V gene. The CDR3 contains 13 residues. The CDR3 protein is CASSPNVEETQYF. CDR3 nucleotide sequence: TGTGCCAGCTCACCTAATGTGGAAGAGACCCAGTACTTC.

This sequence joins TRBV12-3 or TRBV12-4 and TRBJ1-1; D gene uncertain. V lost 5 bases, J lost 4 bases, and 8 bases lay in between. CDR3 length: 12 residues. CDR3 nucleotides: TGTGCCAGCAGTCTCCGTATCACTGAAGCTTTCTTT. It specifies CASSLRITEAFF.

This clonotype appeared a few times. V and J are TRBV6-5 and TRBJ2-1, with TRBD1 as a possible D gene (6 bases). Germline V gives CDR1 MNHEY, CDR2 SVGAGI. The CDR3 is made up of 11 amino acids. V gave up 11 bases and J gave up 8 bases, with 13 bases separating them. CDR3 coding DNA: TGTGCCGCTGGCAAGGGGGATGAGCAGTTCTTC. As protein: CAAGKGDEQFF.

The V and J genes are TRBV12-3 or TRBV12-4 and TRBJ1-1; 9 positions match TRBD1. V lost 7 bases to trimming and J lost 4 bases; unmatched junction nucleotides: 7. This CDR3 spans 14 amino acids. This CDR3 reads CASTPTGGGTEAFF. In DNA form, the CDR3 reads TGTGCCAGCACACCGACAGGGGGTGGCACTGAAGCTTTCTTT.

This clonotype has ten or more counts. The rearrangement uses TRBV4-3 and TRBJ2-2, with TRBD1 matching 9 bases. The junction had 6 bases not matched to a gene; V was cut back by 0 bases and J by 4 bases. Germline lookup yields CDR1 LGHNA and CDR2 YSLEER. The CDR3 totals 17 residues. CDR3 DNA sequence: TGCGCCAGCAGCCAAGATCCCCCGGGACAGGGCACCGGGGAGCTGTTTTTT. It specifies CASSQDPPGQGTGELFF.

This clonotype has just a few counts. The chain joins TRBV7-2 to TRBJ2-3; D is tentatively TRBD1 or TRBD2 (6 bases each). Germline values: CDR1 SGHTA, CDR2 FQGNSA. Trimming removed 1 base from V and 5 bases from J, with 13 bases in between. This CDR3 contains 15 residues. DNA for the CDR3: TGTGCCAGCAGCTTAGAAGGGGGGTCAGTAGATACGCAGTATTTT. It translates to CASSLEGGSVDTQYF.

This clonotype occurred a few times. The chain links TRBV4-1 to TRBJ2-7; 9 positions agree with TRBD2. The germline CDR1 and CDR2 sequences are MGHRA and YSYEKL. CDR3 length: 14 residues. With V trimmed by 2 bases and J by 6 bases, 5 bases remained unmatched. CDR3 in amino acids: CASSQIASGTEQYF. CDR3 nucleotides: TGCGCCAGCAGCCAAATCGCTAGCGGGACCGAGCAGTACTTC.